Below, one T cell receptor (beta chain) is given with its context. Its cognate antigen is unknown. The sample comes from a study of shared clonotypes between healthy human individuals. The overall study: The cohort comprised a couple of women and a few men. Their ages spanned 18 to 49 years.

Findings and limits, study-wide: Across a few donors, naive CD4 shared 5% to 6.5%, naive CD8 over 3%, memory CD4 roughly 2.4%, memory CD8 about 0.4%. Apart from blood, nothing was sampled; tissue repertoires likely differ.

Each sorted subset replicate got 200 ng genomic DNA, 30,000 or so genomes. Method: immunoSEQ multiplex PCR; TCRdb's copy keeps in-frame clones and lacks some. The sample lists hundreds of thousands of clones, 73% seen once, with 1.5% to 2% in the top ten. After removal of 3 bases from V and 7 bases from J, the junction contained 6 bases not matched to a gene. Germline CDR1 SEHNR, CDR2 FQNEAQ (reference sequence). This CDR3 has 14 amino acids. J is TRBJ1-2 and V is TRBV7-9; 9 bases agree with TRBD1. The sequenced material came from memory CD4+ T cells sorted from blood. Subset noted: CD45RA-negative fraction. This TCR derives from a woman aged 25-40 years in good health. The CDR3 DNA is TGTGCCAGCAGCTTCGGGACAGGGTTCGGTGGCTACACCTTC. This encodes CASSFGTGFGGYTF.